The 14 T cell receptor beta chains given below trace back to one sample, sequenced in a study of T cell responses to AZD1222 COVID-19 vaccine. This table comes from immunoSEQ multiplex PCR, and its TCRdb copy is limited to in-frame clones, with some not included. The sample shows 130,000 or so clones, 75% to 90% of them seen only once. The sequencing used peripheral blood, collected on day 0 of AZD1222 vaccination. These receptors all stem from an adult in good health.

This sequence joins TRBV7-3 and TRBJ2-7; a weak D match, TRBD2 (5 bases). This CDR3 has 12 amino acids. Trimming removed 0 bases from V and 5 bases from J, with 5 bases in between. The germline V gene encodes CDR1 SGHTA and CDR2 FQGTGA. The CDR3 DNA reads TGTGCCAGCAGCTTAACCGGGAACGAGCAGTACTTC. Its protein is CASSLTGNEQYF.

The table lists this clone with a count of one. The CDR3 nucleotides are TGTGCCAGCAGCCGCAGGAGTAATGAAAAACTGTTTTTT. It codes for CASSRRSNEKLFF. The chain has TRBV12-3 or TRBV12-4 and TRBJ1-4; D is unclear. Trimming took 6 bases from V and 4 from J, leaving 9 bases between them. The CDR3 is made up of 13 amino acids.

Details on this clone: The sample holds other DNA sequences that translate to the same CDR3. J is TRBJ2-3 and V is TRBV7-9; TRBD2 matches at 8 bases. J gave up 2 bases and V 5 bases, and 6 bases lay outside the gene matches. CDR3 length: 15 residues. Per the germline V gene, CDR1 is SEHNR and CDR2 is FQNEAQ (reference sequence). CDR3 protein: CASSLRGGFTDTQYF. Here the CDR3 DNA reads TGTGCCAGCAGCCTCCGGGGGGGATTCACAGATACGCAGTATTTT.

This chain links TRBV4-2 with TRBJ1-6; 9 nucleotides line up with TRBD1. J lost 13 bases, V lost 2 bases, and 12 bases had no gene match. CDR3 size: 16 residues. The germline V gene has CDR1 LGHNA and CDR2 YNFKEQ. The CDR3 is CASSQRRTGGATPLHF. For the CDR3, the DNA is TGTGCCAGCAGCCAAAGACGAACAGGGGGCGCGACTCCCCTCCACTTT.

The V call is TRBV12-3 or TRBV12-4, the J call TRBJ1-4; perhaps TRBD1 as D (6 bases). CDR3 size: 12 residues. Trimming took 3 bases from V and 14 from J, leaving 13 bases between them. CDR3 bases: TGTGCCAGCAGTTTGAAAACAGGGCGCCTGTTTTTT. Translation gives CASSLKTGRLFF.

This chain connects TRBV25-1 to TRBJ1-6; 7 bases agree with TRBD1. CDR1 and CDR2 from the germline V gene are MGHDK and SYGVNS. The CDR3 is 13 residues long. J was trimmed by 4 bases and V by 6 bases; bases with no gene match: 0. The DNA for the CDR3 is TGTGCCAGCAGGGGACAGTATAATTCACCCCTCCACTTT. As protein: CASRGQYNSPLHF.

V and J are TRBV5-6 and TRBJ1-2; D possibly corresponds to TRBD1 (5 bases). V gave up 4 bases and J gave up 6 bases, with 13 bases separating them. The germline V gene has CDR1 SGHDT and CDR2 YYEEEE. CDR3 size: 13 residues. In DNA, the CDR3 is TGTGCCAGCAGCCCACGGACGGGGGATGGCTACACCTTC. Translation: CASSPRTGDGYTF.

This clone appeared a single time. The chain joins TRBV5-1 to TRBJ1-1, with D unresolved. Trimming took 3 bases from V and 0 from J, leaving 12 bases between them. The CDR3 length is 15 residues. In germline, CDR1 is SGHRS, CDR2 YFSETQ. The CDR3 DNA reads TGCGCCAGCAGCTCTCTCGACCTTCTGAACACTGAAGCTTTCTTT. It translates to CASSSLDLLNTEAFF.

This rearrangement joins TRBV18 to TRBJ2-7; D perhaps matches TRBD1 (5 bases). The CDR3 has 14 residues. The germline V gene encodes CDR1 KGHSH and CDR2 LQKENI. V lost 2 bases and J 2 bases, leaving 10 bases between the germline ends. For the CDR3, the DNA is TGTGCCAGCTCACCAGGCTCGACAGCCTACGAGCAGTACTTC. This encodes CASSPGSTAYEQYF.

Here the CDR3 reads CASSQKGIRGHEQYF. The CDR3 DNA sequence: TGTGCCAGCAGTCAGAAGGGGATTCGGGGGCACGAGCAGTACTTC. The chain has TRBV6-9 and TRBJ2-7; D may correspond to TRBD1 or TRBD2 (6 bases each). V lost 5 bases and J lost 5, with 19 bases in between. The CDR3 consists of 15 residues. Germline CDR1 MNHGY, CDR2 SVAAGI.

This chain connects TRBV6-5 to TRBJ1-5, with no clear D. The V and J ends lost 0 bases and 9 bases respectively, with 9 bases between them. The CDR3 sequence is 13 residues long. Germline V CDR1 and CDR2: MNHEY, SVGAGI. CDR3 loop: CASSYSPVGPQHF. The CDR3 nucleotides are TGTGCCAGCAGTTACTCGCCGGTCGGGCCCCAGCATTTT.

The chain couples TRBV2 to TRBJ2-2; perhaps D is TRBD1 or TRBD2 (6 bases each). Germline CDR1 SNHLY, CDR2 FYNNEI. The CDR3 has 13 residues. Trimming removed 8 bases at V and 1 base at J, with 8 bases between. The CDR3 spells CASGGRNTGELFF. CDR3 DNA sequence: TGTGCCAGCGGGGGGCGGAACACCGGGGAGCTGTTTTTT.

J is TRBJ2-6 and V is TRBV7-2, with D perhaps TRBD2 (5 bases). There are 18 residues in the CDR3. The germline V gene has CDR1 SGHTA and CDR2 FQGNSA. Trimming shortened V by 2 bases and J by 0 bases, and 14 bases separated the two germline ends. The CDR3 DNA follows: TGTGCCAGCAGCTTAAATTTCATTGGGAGCTCTGGGGCCAACGTCCTGACTTTC. Its translation is CASSLNFIGSSGANVLTF.

The chain is built from TRBV7-3 and TRBJ1-6, with unresolved D. V lost 4 bases, J lost 7 bases, and 8 bases lay in between. The CDR3 contains 13 residues. Looked up from germline, CDR1 is SGHTA and CDR2 is FQGTGA. The chain's CDR3 is CASSSSVNSPLHF. CDR3 DNA sequence: TGTGCCAGCAGCTCCAGCGTCAATTCACCCCTCCACTTT. The entire variable domain, with the rest obtained from reference TRBV7-3 and TRBJ1-6, is as follows: GAGVSQTPSNKVTEKGKYVELRCDPISGHTALYWYRQSLGQGPEFLIYFQGTGAADDSGLPNDRFFAVRPEGSVSTLKIQRTERGDSAVYLCASSSSVNSPLHFGNGTRLTVT.